The next 8 T cell receptor beta chains were all read from a single sample in a study of a mutant IDH1 vaccine in newly diagnosed glioma. These TCRs are of unknown antigen specificity. Time point denoted: week 5, during vaccination. Every single dose of the vaccine, 300 ug of mutant IDH1 20-mer peptide, came with topical imiquimod. The assay was immunoSEQ multiplex PCR, and TCRdb's table has in-frame clones only and misses some. The profile shows more than 55,000 clones, less than 85% of them singletons. Sequenced here: PBMCs, sampled from a glioma patient whose treatment included an IDH1 peptide vaccine. Receptor source: a woman between 18 and 29 years old with glioma. Some clones in this sample may be carry-over from other donors' samples.

CDR3 loop: CASSDPPGTSGNEQYF. CDR3 nucleotides: TGCGCCAGCAGTGACCCTCCCGGGACTAGCGGGAACGAGCAGTACTTC. The rearrangement uses TRBV10-1 and TRBJ2-7; 13 bases are shared with TRBD2. CDR1 and CDR2 from the germline V gene are WNHNN and SYGVQD (reference sequence). The CDR3 sequence is 16 residues long. After removal of 3 bases from V and 5 bases from J, the junction contained 7 bases not matched to a gene.

The V gene is TRBV2, the J gene TRBJ1-2, with 10 bases that match TRBD1. The CDR3 is 15 amino acids. Germline V gene lookup returns CDR1 SNHLY and CDR2 FYNNEI. V dropped 5 bases and J dropped 2; count of bases not matched to a gene: 5. This CDR3 is CASSNRGQGNYGYTF. The CDR3 DNA reads as TGTGCCAGCAGTAACCGGGGACAGGGGAACTATGGCTACACCTTC.

This chain connects TRBV5-1 to TRBJ2-3, with TRBD2 matching over 11 bases. The germline gives CDR1 SGHRS, CDR2 YFSETQ. The CDR3 totals 19 residues. Trimming at V came to 5 bases and at J to 4 bases, leaving 18 bases not matched to a gene. The CDR3 bases are TGCGCCAGCAGGCCGCCCGGAATATATAGCGGGAGGGCCTCAGATACGCAGTATTTT. This encodes CASRPPGIYSGRASDTQYF. The full variable domain, in which reference TRBV5-1 and TRBJ2-3 provide the parts outside the CDR3, is KAGVTQTPRYLIKTRGQQVTLSCSPISGHRSVSWYQQTPGQGLQFLFEYFSETQRNKGNFPGRFSGRQFSNSRSEMNVSTLELGDSALYLCASRPPGIYSGRASDTQYFGPGTRLTVL.

This rearrangement joins TRBV6-1 to TRBJ1-3; D is unresolved. Trimming stripped 2 bases from V and 0 bases from J, with 5 bases between. In germline, CDR1 is MNHNS, CDR2 SASEGT. The CDR3 is 14 amino acids. The CDR3 region has the DNA TGTGCCAGCAGTGAATACATCTCTGGAAACACCATATATTTT. Translation: CASSEYISGNTIYF.

This chain connects TRBV6-6 to TRBJ1-1, with D possibly being TRBD1 (5 bases). V dropped 6 bases and J dropped 11 bases, with 28 bases sitting between them. This CDR3 is built from 16 residues. The germline V gene encodes CDR1 MNHNY and CDR2 SVGAGI (reference sequence). The CDR3 nucleotides read TGTGCCAGCAGCGCCACGAGTGGACACTCTCCATCCGGCGCTTTCTTT. Translation: CASSATSGHSPSGAFF.

The CDR3 loop reads CASSVDGTANTGELFF. Written as DNA, the CDR3 is TGTGCCAGCAGCGTAGACGGGACAGCCAACACCGGGGAGCTGTTTTTT. V and J are TRBV9 and TRBJ2-2, with TRBD1 matching over 7 bases. Germline CDR1 SGDLS, CDR2 YYNGEE. J gave up 2 bases and V 0 bases, and 4 bases lay outside the gene matches. The CDR3 runs to 16 residues.

The V call is TRBV4-3, the J call TRBJ1-5; 7 bases are shared with TRBD1. Germline CDR1 reads LGHNA; CDR2 reads YSLEER. V dropped 3 bases and J dropped 9; count of bases not matched to a gene: 17. The length of the CDR3 is 17 residues. The CDR3 loop reads CASSHHPTGLGDLPQHF. CDR3 nucleotides: TGCGCCAGCAGCCACCATCCGACAGGGTTGGGGGATCTGCCCCAGCATTTT.

V usage is TRBV5-1 and J usage is TRBJ2-7; 9 bases align to TRBD1. The CDR3 consists of 16 residues. Per germline, CDR1 SGHRS and CDR2 YFSETQ. Trimming cost V 3 bases and J 3 bases; bases outside gene matches: 10. The CDR3 region is CASSWRGPGQGYEQYF. The CDR3 DNA reads TGCGCCAGCAGCTGGCGGGGACCGGGACAGGGCTACGAGCAGTACTTC.